These 23 T cell receptor beta chains were sequenced from one sample in a study of T cells in Graves' hyperthyroidism and ophthalmopathy. Amplification of TCR beta CDR3 regions used RNA as the template. A first-round RT-PCR of the TCR CDR3 used the HTBI primer set. A single record per CDR3 protein comes from TCRdb applying MiXCR to the multiplex PCR reads. The table records approximately 250,000 distinct CDR3 sequences, around 25% of them present only once. Sequencing was carried out using blood. All receptors come from a middle-aged woman with Graves' ophthalmopathy.

There are many counts of this clonotype. This chain uses TRBV11-2 with TRBJ1-1; 7 bases fit TRBD1. Germline V gene data show CDR1 as SGHAT and CDR2 as FQNNGV. CDR3 size: 14 residues. The J segment lost 11 bases and the V segment lost 0 bases, leaving 9 bases of the junction unmatched. The CDR3 region has the DNA TGTGCCAGCAGCTTAGAACGGCAGGGGGTAACGGCTTTCTTT. Protein sequence: CASSLERQGVTAFF.

The rearrangement joins TRBV19 to TRBJ2-5; 15 bases are a match to TRBD2. The CDR3 is made up of 19 amino acids. Germline CDR1 and CDR2: LNHDA and SQIVND (reference sequence). V lost 3 bases, J lost 4 bases, and 12 bases stayed unmatched. CDR3 loop: CASSIFWTSGRAKGETQYF. In DNA, the CDR3 is TGTGCCAGTAGTATCTTCTGGACTAGCGGGAGGGCCAAGGGAGAGACCCAGTACTTC.

This clonotype has at least ten counts. V usage is TRBV13 and J usage is TRBJ2-2; TRBD1 matches 10 bases. In germline, CDR1 is PRHDT, CDR2 FYEKMQ (reference sequence). CDR3 length: 17 amino acids. Trimming at V came to 6 bases and at J to 7 bases, leaving 14 bases not matched to a gene. The CDR3 bases are TGTGCCAGCAGTTTAACTTGGGACAGGGGTGGCAGCGGGGAGCTGTTTTTT. It codes for CASSLTWDRGGSGELFF.

This clonotype was counted many times. J is TRBJ1-1 and V is TRBV28; 8 nucleotides match TRBD1. This CDR3 comprises 15 residues. The J segment lost 1 base and the V segment lost 6 bases, leaving 7 bases of the junction unmatched. Germline CDR1 is MDHEN and CDR2 is SYDVKM. CDR3 in amino acids: CASRPGGVRNTEAFF. In DNA form, the CDR3 reads TGTGCCAGCAGACCAGGGGGCGTCAGGAACACTGAAGCTTTCTTT. Supplemented by reference TRBV28 and TRBJ1-1, the full variable domain reads DVKVTQSSRYLVKRTGEKVFLECVQDMDHENMFWYRQDPGLGLRLIYFSYDVKMKEKGDIPEGYSVSREKKERFSLILESASTNQTSMYLCASRPGGVRNTEAFFGQGTRLTVV.

This clonotype was counted at least ten times. The chain has TRBV5-5 and TRBJ2-2; TRBD2 matches at 11 bases. Germline V gene sequence: CDR1 SGHKS, CDR2 YYEKEE (reference sequence). This CDR3 has 16 residues. With 4 bases clipped from V and 4 bases from J, the junction kept 6 bases outside the gene matches. The CDR3 spells CASSGQLAGATGELFF. Written as DNA, the CDR3 is TGTGCCAGCAGCGGGCAACTAGCGGGAGCCACCGGGGAGCTGTTTTTT.

This clonotype was picked up many times. This chain uses TRBV12-3 or TRBV12-4 with TRBJ2-2, with D unclear. V was pared by 3 bases and J by 7 bases, with 12 bases between. This CDR3 spans 14 amino acids. The CDR3 nucleotides read TGTGCCAGCAGTTTCCCCTTGACGGACGGGGAGCTGTTTTTT. Amino acid sequence: CASSFPLTDGELFF.

This clonotype was seen ten or more times. The chain is built from TRBV20-1 and TRBJ1-1, with 7 bases fitting TRBD1. Unmatched junction bases numbered 8, after V lost 6 bases and J lost 1 base. Germline values: CDR1 DFQATT, CDR2 SNEGSKA (reference sequence). This CDR3 has 14 residues. The CDR3 DNA follows: TGCAGTGCCCCGCGACAGGGAAAGAACACTGAAGCTTTCTTT. It translates to CSAPRQGKNTEAFF.

This clonotype came up a few times. The rearrangement uses TRBV27 and TRBJ1-5; D not certain. The V and J ends lost 3 bases and 3 bases respectively, with 9 bases between them. This CDR3 has 14 residues. Per the germline V gene, CDR1 is MNHEY and CDR2 is SMNVEV (reference sequence). Written as DNA, the CDR3 is TGTGCCAGCAGTTTGAAAGGGATCAATCAGCCCCAGCATTTT. This translates into CASSLKGINQPQHF.

This clonotype was counted many times. The chain recombines TRBV3-1 with TRBJ2-4, with D perhaps matching TRBD1 or TRBD2 (5 bases each). This CDR3 region has 16 residues. Per germline, CDR1 LGHDT and CDR2 YNNKEL (reference sequence). The V end lost 0 bases, the J end lost 2 bases, and 11 bases lay between the germline ends. The CDR3 region is CASSQERGWTKNIQYF. The CDR3 DNA reads as TGTGCCAGCAGCCAAGAGAGGGGATGGACCAAAAACATTCAGTACTTC.

In this sample, this clonotype turned up many times. This rearrangement joins TRBV2 to TRBJ2-2, with D maybe TRBD2 (5 bases). The CDR3 has 12 amino acids. Germline V gene sequence: CDR1 SNHLY, CDR2 FYNNEI. V gave up 8 bases and J gave up 4 bases, with 8 bases separating them. The CDR3 spells CASGRGTGELFF. Written as DNA, the CDR3 is TGTGCCAGCGGGAGAGGCACCGGGGAGCTGTTTTTT.

The chain joins TRBV4-1 to TRBJ2-5; 10 bases are shared with TRBD2. Germline CDR1 is MGHRA and CDR2 is YSYEKL. The CDR3 length is 15 residues. Unmatched junction bases numbered 3, after V lost 0 bases and J lost 5 bases. DNA for the CDR3: TGCGCCAGCAGCCAAGAATTAGCGGGGGGTGAGACCCAGTACTTC. This codes for CASSQELAGGETQYF.

This clonotype was counted ten times or more. This rearrangement joins TRBV7-2 to TRBJ1-1; D unresolved. The CDR3 has 14 residues. Looked up from germline, CDR1 is SGHTA and CDR2 is FQGNSA. Trimming left V 2 bases short and J 1 base short, with 8 bases between. The CDR3 region is CASSLMTPNTEAFF. The CDR3 nucleotides are TGTGCCAGCAGCTTAATGACACCGAACACTGAAGCTTTCTTT.

This clonotype was seen repeatedly, ten times or more. The rearrangement uses TRBV11-2 and TRBJ2-3; 10 bases fit TRBD1. With 8 bases clipped from V and 5 bases from J, the junction kept 7 bases outside the gene matches. There are 14 residues in the CDR3. Germline V lookup: CDR1 SGHAT, CDR2 FQNNGV. This CDR3 is CASYDRGRGDTQYF. The CDR3 bases are TGTGCCAGCTACGACAGGGGGCGAGGAGATACGCAGTATTTT.

This clonotype was counted many times. The chain uses TRBV6-1 and TRBJ2-7, with 7 positions matching TRBD2. The CDR3 has 13 residues. Losses at the gene ends were 2 bases for V and 7 bases for J; bases not matched to a gene: 5. Germline CDR1 is MNHNS and CDR2 is SASEGT. The CDR3 protein is CASSERTRGEQYF. In nucleotides, the CDR3 is TGTGCCAGCAGTGAACGGACTAGAGGGGAGCAGTACTTC.

This clonotype was observed many times. The chain uses TRBV28 and TRBJ2-4, with D maybe TRBD2 (5 bases). V was pared by 2 bases and J by 2 bases, with 7 bases between. In germline, CDR1 is MDHEN, CDR2 SYDVKM. The CDR3 totals 14 residues. CDR3 sequence: CASSLGGPKNIQYF. CDR3 nucleotides: TGTGCCAGCAGTTTAGGAGGCCCCAAAAACATTCAGTACTTC.

This clonotype has at least ten counts. CDR3 nucleotides: TGTGCCAGCAGTATCTACAGGGGAATGAACACTGAAGCTTTCTTT. Residues: CASSIYRGMNTEAFF. This chain connects TRBV28 to TRBJ1-1, with TRBD1 matching 7 bases. Germline-derived CDR1 and CDR2 are MDHEN and SYDVKM. This CDR3 region has 15 residues. The V segment lost 5 bases and the J segment 0 bases; nucleotides outside the gene matches: 6.

The table lists this clonotype with many counts. V is TRBV11-2 and J is TRBJ2-7; 8 bases match TRBD2. After removal of 3 bases from V and 3 bases from J, the junction contained 4 bases not matched to a gene. CDR1 SGHAT and CDR2 FQNNGV come from the germline V gene. The CDR3 contains 14 residues. Here the CDR3 reads CASSFSGTYYEQYF. In nucleotides, the CDR3 is TGTGCCAGCAGCTTTAGCGGGACGTACTACGAGCAGTACTTC. The variable domain in full, with the rest retrieved from reference TRBV11-2 and TRBJ2-7, is EAGVAQSPRYKIIEKRQSVAFWCNPISGHATLYWYQQILGQGPKLLIQFQNNGVVDDSQLPKDRFSAERLKGVDSTLKIQPAKLEDSAVYLCASSFSGTYYEQYFGPGTRLTVT.

This clonotype has a count of ten or more. The chain has TRBV20-1 and TRBJ2-4; D is uncertain. Looked up from germline, CDR1 is DFQATT and CDR2 is SNEGSKA (reference sequence). The V end lost 6 bases, the J end lost 3 bases, and 12 bases lay between the germline ends. The CDR3 spans 13 residues. The CDR3 loop reads CSAQGPFKNIQYF. The CDR3 region has the DNA TGCAGTGCCCAAGGACCCTTCAAAAACATTCAGTACTTC.

This clonotype has a count of ten or more. V gene TRBV16 combines with J gene TRBJ1-5; D gene unclear. Germline V gene data show CDR1 as KGHSY and CDR2 as FQNENV. V lost 4 bases to trimming and J lost 0 bases, with 7 bases between them. The CDR3 spans 14 residues. The CDR3 protein is CASSLTNSNQPQHF. CDR3 bases: TGTGCCAGCAGCCTAACAAATAGCAATCAGCCCCAGCATTTT.

The chain employs TRBV28 and TRBJ2-7; D is unclear. The V end was cut by 6 bases, the J end by 0 bases, with 18 bases between. The CDR3 spans 16 residues. Per germline, CDR1 MDHEN and CDR2 SYDVKM. For the CDR3, the DNA is TGTGCCAGCAGGGCGCGTAGGACGATCTTCTCCTACGAGCAGTACTTC. Residues: CASRARRTIFSYEQYF.

The chain links TRBV6-1 to TRBJ1-1, with a tentative D call TRBD1 (5 bases). From germline, CDR1 is MNHNS and CDR2 SASEGT. With 6 bases removed from V and 1 base from J, the gap between germline ends came to 18 bases. The CDR3 is 16 amino acids. In DNA, the CDR3 is TGTGCCAGCAGGGAGGGGTGGCGGATAAAGAACACTGAAGCTTTCTTT. This encodes CASREGWRIKNTEAFF.

This clonotype showed up many times. V usage is TRBV15 and J usage is TRBJ2-2; 7 bases align to TRBD1. Germline loops: CDR1 LNHNV, CDR2 YYDKDF (reference sequence). This CDR3 is built from 14 residues. Germline trimming cut 4 bases from V and 7 bases from J; bases unmatched to any gene: 6. CDR3 region: CATSIETGRGELFF. The CDR3 DNA follows: TGTGCCACCAGCATAGAGACAGGGCGCGGGGAGCTGTTTTTT.

This chain joins TRBV6-2 or TRBV6-3 and TRBJ2-2, with 13 nucleotides matching TRBD2. J gave up 0 bases and V 6 bases, and 13 bases lay outside the gene matches. This CDR3 region has 20 residues. Germline-derived CDR1 and CDR2 are MNHEY and SVGEGT. The CDR3 coding sequence is TGTGCCAGCAGACCGACTAGCGGGAGGCGTCTAGGGGCGAACACCGGGGAGCTGTTTTTT. This codes for CASRPTSGRRLGANTGELFF.